This T cell receptor beta chain is from a study of blood T cell repertoires in COVID-19. Turning to the study itself: PBMCs, B-cell-depleted T cells, or T cells provided the cDNA or gDNA that made up the material.

Assay: immunoSEQ multiplex PCR; the TCRdb copy retains only in-frame clones and omits some. The sample records 200,000 to 300,000 clones, roughly 80% being singletons. The length of the CDR3 is 16 residues. Germline-derived CDR1 and CDR2 are LNHDA and SQIVND (reference sequence). V shed 5 bases, J shed 2 bases, and the junction held 11 bases outside the gene matches. The chain links TRBV19 to TRBJ2-7, with 8 positions matching TRBD2. Source material: peripheral blood. This TCR was sampled from a man aged 55 to 69 with acute or convalescent COVID-19. The chain's CDR3 is CASSEGVSGVTYEQYF. The CDR3 coding sequence is TGTGCCAGTAGTGAGGGTGTTAGCGGGGTTACCTACGAGCAGTACTTC.